The 22 T cell receptor beta chains below come from one sample, sequenced in a study of CD8 T cells in Susac syndrome. RNA amounts of about 0.5 to 1 ug underwent reverse transcription with random hexamers. Using its own MiXCR run on the immunoSEQ multiplex PCR reads, TCRdb lists one record per CDR3 protein. This table holds some 190,000 distinct CDR3 sequences, nearly 97% found once. The sequencing sample was made of CD4+ T cells from PBMCs. These receptors originate from a human donor with multiple sclerosis.

This clonotype was counted a single time. The rearrangement uses TRBV5-1 and TRBJ2-5, with 8 bases matching TRBD1. Germline-derived CDR1 and CDR2 are SGHRS and YFSETQ. V trimming: 6 bases; J trimming: 4 bases; junction bases outside the gene matches: 8. The CDR3 totals 14 residues. CDR3 loop: CASTAQGAGETQYF. The CDR3 DNA reads as TGCGCCAGCACCGCGCAGGGGGCAGGAGAGACCCAGTACTTC.

The chain combines TRBV20-1 with TRBJ1-1; D gene uncertain. Germline loops: CDR1 DFQATT, CDR2 SNEGSKA (reference sequence). CDR3 length: 14 amino acids. The V gene lost 6 bases and the J gene lost 6 bases, with 20 bases spanning the gap. The CDR3 loop is CSAFPGQVGAEAFF. In DNA form, the CDR3 reads TGCAGTGCGTTCCCTGGCCAGGTCGGGGCTGAAGCTTTCTTT.

The rearrangement uses TRBV5-4 and TRBJ2-3; 10 bases match TRBD1. V shed 7 bases, J shed 7 bases, and the junction held 6 bases outside the gene matches. This CDR3 comprises 13 residues. Germline values: CDR1 SGHNT, CDR2 YYREEE (reference sequence). CDR3 loop: CASGTGERYTQYF. CDR3 sequence (DNA): TGTGCCAGCGGGACAGGGGAGCGTTATACGCAGTATTTT.

The V and J genes are TRBV4-2 and TRBJ2-3; 8 bases are a match to TRBD2. From germline, CDR1 is LGHNA and CDR2 YNFKEQ. There are 16 residues in the CDR3. Germline trimming cut 4 bases from V and 2 bases from J; bases unmatched to any gene: 8. In DNA, the CDR3 is TGTGCCAGCAGCCCCGGGGGGGCTAGCGACACAGATACGCAGTATTTT. Translation: CASSPGGASDTDTQYF.

The J gene is TRBJ1-2, the V gene TRBV20-1, with D tentatively TRBD1 (5 bases). The CDR3 extends over 13 amino acids. Looked up from germline, CDR1 is DFQATT and CDR2 is SNEGSKA (reference sequence). V was trimmed by 6 bases and J by 2 bases, leaving 13 bases between them. The CDR3 reads CSAPDSSNYGYTF. The DNA for the CDR3 is TGCAGTGCCCCAGACAGTTCCAACTATGGCTACACCTTC.

The V call is TRBV3-1, the J call TRBJ1-4; 7 bases map to TRBD1. The CDR3 contains 15 residues. Trimming at V came to 0 bases and at J to 6 bases, leaving 4 bases not matched to a gene. Germline CDR1 LGHDT, CDR2 YNNKEL (reference sequence). This CDR3 is CASSQEQGGDEKLFF. For the CDR3, the DNA is TGTGCCAGCAGCCAAGAACAAGGGGGCGATGAAAAACTGTTTTTT.

The rearrangement links TRBV9 to TRBJ1-6, with D hard to call. This CDR3 has 17 residues. Trimming pared 0 bases from V and 7 bases from J, leaving 17 bases between. Germline assignment: CDR1 SGDLS and CDR2 YYNGEE. CDR3 sequence: CASSVAASQLGNSPLHF. The CDR3 region has the DNA TGTGCCAGCAGCGTAGCCGCCTCACAGTTGGGCAATTCACCCCTCCACTTT.

The V call is TRBV3-1, the J call TRBJ2-7, with D uncertain. The germline V gene has CDR1 LGHDT and CDR2 YNNKEL (reference sequence). This CDR3 has 12 residues. Trimming took 5 bases from V and 6 from J, leaving 11 bases between them. The CDR3 loop reads CASSATRSEQYF. As DNA, the CDR3 is TGTGCCAGCAGCGCAACACGGAGCGAGCAGTACTTC.

The rearrangement uses TRBV20-1 and TRBJ2-7, with D maybe TRBD2 (6 bases). The CDR3 is made up of 13 amino acids. Per the germline V gene, CDR1 is DFQATT and CDR2 is SNEGSKA (reference sequence). The CDR3 DNA follows: TGCAGCGGTTCGTTGGGGGGAGGCTCCGAGCAGTACTTC. Amino acid sequence: CSGSLGGGSEQYF.

The chain couples TRBV5-4 to TRBJ2-7; 14 nucleotides agree with TRBD2. CDR3 length: 18 amino acids. With V trimmed by 0 bases and J by 4 bases, 9 bases remained unmatched. The germline V gene encodes CDR1 SGHNT and CDR2 YYREEE (reference sequence). As DNA, the CDR3 is TGTGCCAGCAGCTTGGAGTGGACTAGCGGGGGGAACTCGTACGAGCAGTACTTC. It yields the protein CASSLEWTSGGNSYEQYF.

This chain uses TRBV20-1 with TRBJ2-1; 10 bases match TRBD2. Germline lookup yields CDR1 DFQATT and CDR2 SNEGSKA (reference sequence). The CDR3 consists of 16 residues. CDR3 amino acids: CRPDLGSGRNKDEQFF. DNA for the CDR3: TGCAGGCCAGACCTTGGTAGCGGGAGGAACAAAGATGAGCAGTTCTTC.

The chain has TRBV12-3 or TRBV12-4 and TRBJ2-3, with TRBD2 matching over 9 bases. The trim removed 4 bases at V and 6 bases at J, leaving 5 bases unmatched. This CDR3 contains 14 residues. The CDR3 bases are TGTGCCAGCAGTTCGGGACTAGCTGGGGATACGCAGTATTTT. Amino acids: CASSSGLAGDTQYF.

The CDR3 DNA is TGTGCCAGCAGTTTAGCGGCCAGGGGGTTTGAAGCTTTCTTT. As protein: CASSLAARGFEAFF. This chain uses TRBV12-3 or TRBV12-4 with TRBJ1-1, with 7 bases that match TRBD1. With 0 bases clipped from V and 7 bases from J, the junction kept 5 bases outside the gene matches. The CDR3 is made up of 14 amino acids.

The rearrangement links TRBV4-1 to TRBJ1-4, with D possibly TRBD1 on 6 matching bases. Trimming cost V 4 bases and J 8 bases, with 11 bases left between them. The germline CDR1 and CDR2 sequences are MGHRA and YSYEKL. This CDR3 is built from 13 residues. CDR3 coding DNA: TGCGCCAGCAGCCTTCTTCAGGGGGAAAAACTGTTTTTT. It is translated as CASSLLQGEKLFF.

V gene TRBV2 combines with J gene TRBJ2-7; D is uncertain. Looked up from germline, CDR1 is SNHLY and CDR2 is FYNNEI. The CDR3 runs to 11 residues. V lost 5 bases and J 3 bases, leaving 5 bases between the germline ends. CDR3 nucleotides: TGTGCCAGCAGTTTTGACTACGAGCAGTACTTC. This encodes CASSFDYEQYF.

This clonotype turned up a few times. The chain combines TRBV19 with TRBJ2-5; 8 bases fit TRBD1. The germline V gene has CDR1 LNHDA and CDR2 SQIVND (reference sequence). V was pared by 5 bases and J by 2 bases, with 4 bases of the junction left unmatched. The CDR3 spans 14 residues. The CDR3 nucleotides read TGTGCCAGTAGTCCCTGGGACAGGCAAGAGACCCAGTACTTC. Translating it yields CASSPWDRQETQYF.

The J gene is TRBJ2-2, the V gene TRBV12-5; D call uncertain. V was shortened by 2 bases and J by 7 bases, with 5 bases between the two germline ends. Germline CDR1 is LGHNT and CDR2 is FRNRAP. CDR3 length equals 12 residues. This chain's CDR3 is CASGLFGGELFF. For the CDR3, the DNA is TGTGCTAGTGGTTTGTTTGGCGGGGAGCTGTTTTTT.

This chain joins TRBV29-1 and TRBJ2-5; 9 nucleotides align to TRBD2. Germline V gene sequence: CDR1 SQVTM, CDR2 ANQGSEA. The junction had 8 bases not matched to a gene; V was cut back by 4 bases and J by 2 bases. This CDR3 comprises 15 residues. CDR3 bases: TGCAGCGTTGTCCCGACTAGCGGTAGTCAAGAGACCCAGTACTTC. It is translated as CSVVPTSGSQETQYF.

The chain recombines TRBV5-4 with TRBJ1-1; D is undetermined. This CDR3 has 16 residues. Trimming left V 0 bases short and J 2 bases short, with 14 bases between. The germline gives CDR1 SGHNT, CDR2 YYREEE (reference sequence). The CDR3 bases are TGTGCCAGCAGCTTGGAACTATACAGTGTTAACACTGAAGCTTTCTTT. Translating it yields CASSLELYSVNTEAFF.

This rearrangement joins TRBV6-5 to TRBJ2-2; 10 bases map to TRBD2. The trim removed 6 bases at V and 8 bases at J, leaving 3 bases unmatched. Germline CDR1 reads MNHEY; CDR2 reads SVGAGI. The CDR3 has 13 amino acids. The CDR3 DNA sequence: TGTGCCAGCAGCCTACTAGCGGGAGGGGAGCTGTTTTTT. The encoded protein is CASSLLAGGELFF.

This chain uses TRBV28 with TRBJ1-2; no definite D call. Germline-derived CDR1 and CDR2 are MDHEN and SYDVKM. CDR3 length: 13 residues. Trimming stripped 4 bases from V and 6 bases from J, with 12 bases between. This CDR3 is CASSSPQGDGYTF. The DNA for the CDR3 is TGTGCCAGCAGTTCCCCCCAAGGAGATGGCTACACCTTC.

The chain combines TRBV19 with TRBJ2-6, with D tentatively TRBD1 (5 bases). The germline gives CDR1 LNHDA, CDR2 SQIVND (reference sequence). With 7 bases removed from V and 2 bases from J, the gap between germline ends came to 12 bases. The CDR3 totals 15 residues. CDR3: CASNSGSAGANVLTF. Written as DNA, the CDR3 is TGTGCCAGTAACTCAGGGTCAGCTGGGGCCAACGTCCTGACTTTC.